One sample yielded the 32 T cell receptor beta chains listed below, sequenced in a study of PD-1 blockade in classical Hodgkin lymphoma. Time point given: cycle 4 day 1 (C4D1), after 6 weeks of nivolumab. In every patient, relapse followed autologous stem cell transplantation, while exposure to brentuximab vedotin differed. Assay: immunoSEQ multiplex PCR; the TCRdb copy retains only in-frame clones and omits some. Among more than 95,000 clones listed, over 85% were seen once. This specimen consisted of peripheral blood mononuclear cells (PBMCs), obtained before the fourth cycle of nivolumab. The source of these receptors is a human donor with classical Hodgkin lymphoma.

This chain joins TRBV19 and TRBJ2-6, with a weak D call TRBD2 (5 bases). CDR1 is LNHDA and CDR2 is SQIVND in the germline V gene (reference sequence). This CDR3 is built from 19 residues. V was shortened by 2 bases and J by 5 bases, with 22 bases between the two germline ends. The CDR3 loop is CASSISTLGSSPRANVLTF. CDR3 nucleotide sequence: TGTGCCAGTAGTATATCTACTTTGGGGAGCTCCCCTCGGGCCAACGTCCTGACTTTC.

The V call is TRBV4-2, the J call TRBJ2-7; 11 bases map to TRBD1. This CDR3 spans 18 amino acids. The germline V gene encodes CDR1 LGHNA and CDR2 YNFKEQ. Losses at the gene ends were 0 bases for V and 0 bases for J; bases not matched to a gene: 7. CDR3 amino acids: CASSQDTAGTGGSYEQYF. The CDR3 DNA sequence: TGTGCCAGCAGCCAAGATACGGCCGGGACAGGGGGCTCCTACGAGCAGTACTTC.

The chain joins TRBV9 to TRBJ1-3; TRBD1 agrees at 8 bases. Germline assignment: CDR1 SGDLS and CDR2 YYNGEE. With V trimmed by 4 bases and J by 9 bases, 21 bases remained unmatched. The CDR3 has 18 residues. The CDR3 DNA follows: TGTGCCAGCAGCCTAGGAGCGAGGACAGGGAACCTCAGAGCCACCATATATTTT. Its translation: CASSLGARTGNLRATIYF.

The chain is built from TRBV11-3 and TRBJ2-1; D gene uncertain. CDR3 size: 12 residues. Trimming stripped 0 bases from V and 6 bases from J, with 3 bases between. The germline V gene encodes CDR1 SGHNT and CDR2 YENEEA. The CDR3 DNA sequence: TGTGCCAGCAGCTTAGAAGGCAATGAGCAGTTCTTC. It codes for CASSLEGNEQFF.

This clone was detected a few times. The rearrangement joins TRBV29-1 to TRBJ2-2; maybe TRBD1 (6 bases). Trimming stripped 5 bases from V and 0 bases from J, with 10 bases between. CDR3 length: 14 residues. CDR1 is SQVTM, CDR2 ANQGSEA, per germline. As DNA, the CDR3 is TGCAGCGTTTCCGGGACAACGAACACCGGGGAGCTGTTTTTT. Its translation: CSVSGTTNTGELFF.

This chain links TRBV7-9 with TRBJ2-3, with 7 bases that match TRBD1. This CDR3 is built from 16 residues. V lost 4 bases, J lost 0 bases, and 7 bases stayed unmatched. Germline V gene data show CDR1 as SEHNR and CDR2 as FQNEAQ (reference sequence). This chain's CDR3 is CASSSRQGRSTDTQYF. The CDR3 coding sequence is TGTGCCAGCAGCTCAAGACAGGGCAGAAGCACAGATACGCAGTATTTT.

The rearrangement joins TRBV6-5 to TRBJ2-1, with 11 bases identical to TRBD1. V was clipped by 4 bases and J by 12 bases; unmatched bases: 11. This CDR3 comprises 15 residues. CDR1 is MNHEY and CDR2 is SVGAGI in the germline V gene. The CDR3 sequence: CASSSPGQGVARQFF. The CDR3 bases are TGTGCCAGCAGTTCGCCGGGACAGGGGGTCGCCAGGCAGTTCTTC.

The genes are TRBV11-2 and TRBJ1-1; D is ambiguous. The ends were cut back, 1 base at V and 1 base at J, with 10 bases in the middle. Germline CDR1 SGHAT, CDR2 FQNNGV. The CDR3 totals 15 residues. CDR3: CASSLVGGGNTEAFF. Written as DNA, the CDR3 is TGTGCCAGCAGCTTAGTTGGTGGTGGGAACACTGAAGCTTTCTTT.

This chain joins TRBV11-2 and TRBJ1-5; TRBD1 might be the D (6 bases). The germline V gene encodes CDR1 SGHAT and CDR2 FQNNGV. The V end lost 3 bases, the J end lost 3 bases, and 12 bases lay between the germline ends. There are 15 residues in the CDR3. CDR3 residues: CASSLWGADNQPQHF. CDR3 DNA: TGTGCCAGCAGCTTGTGGGGGGCGGACAATCAGCCCCAGCATTTT.

The chain combines TRBV9 with TRBJ1-2; tentative D call: TRBD1 (5 bases). Germline lookup yields CDR1 SGDLS and CDR2 YYNGEE. The CDR3 is 14 amino acids. The V end was cut by 4 bases, the J end by 2 bases, with 12 bases between. The chain's CDR3 is CASSPNWGNYGYTF. Written as DNA, the CDR3 is TGTGCCAGCAGCCCAAATTGGGGGAACTATGGCTACACCTTC.

This chain links TRBV28 with TRBJ2-7; 8 positions match TRBD1. This CDR3 comprises 13 residues. In germline, CDR1 is MDHEN, CDR2 SYDVKM. After removal of 3 bases from V and 6 bases from J, the junction contained 4 bases not matched to a gene. The CDR3 protein is CASSLPDRAEQYF. The CDR3 DNA sequence: TGTGCCAGCAGTTTGCCGGACAGGGCCGAGCAGTACTTC. The variable domain in full, completed from reference TRBV28 and TRBJ2-7, reads DVKVTQSSRYLVKRTGEKVFLECVQDMDHENMFWYRQDPGLGLRLIYFSYDVKMKEKGDIPEGYSVSREKKERFSLILESASTNQTSMYLCASSLPDRAEQYFGPGTRLTVT.

The CDR3 here is CASSLRIEQYF. The DNA for the CDR3 is TGTGCCAGCAGCTTGAGGATCGAGCAGTACTTC. The genes are TRBV5-8 and TRBJ2-7; no clear D gene. Germline V gene lookup returns CDR1 SGHTS and CDR2 YDEGEE. The CDR3 runs 11 residues. Trimming left V 1 base short and J 6 bases short, with 5 bases between.

This sequence joins TRBV2 and TRBJ2-7; 8 nucleotides agree with TRBD2. The germline V gene encodes CDR1 SNHLY and CDR2 FYNNEI. This CDR3 comprises 13 residues. V lost 3 bases to trimming and J lost 3 bases; unmatched junction nucleotides: 1. This CDR3 is CASSDGTSYEQYF. Here the CDR3 DNA reads TGTGCCAGCAGTGATGGGACTAGCTACGAGCAGTACTTC.

This clone was counted once. The chain couples TRBV14 to TRBJ1-2; TRBD1 matches 8 bases. This CDR3 region has 15 residues. Germline CDR1 and CDR2: SGHDN and FVKESK. The trim removed 3 bases at V and 0 bases at J, leaving 3 bases unmatched. This chain's CDR3 is CASSQGTGPNYGYTF. The CDR3 nucleotides read TGTGCCAGCAGCCAGGGGACAGGACCTAACTATGGCTACACCTTC.

The CDR3 DNA reads TGTGCCAGTAGTTTAGCACCGAACACCGGGGAGCTGTTTTTT. Protein sequence: CASSLAPNTGELFF. The V call is TRBV19, the J call TRBJ2-2; no reliable D call. Germline V gives CDR1 LNHDA, CDR2 SQIVND (reference sequence). The CDR3 has 14 amino acids. V was shortened by 5 bases and J by 0 bases, with 7 bases between the two germline ends.

This rearrangement joins TRBV2 to TRBJ2-2; TRBD2 agrees at 9 bases. Trimming at V came to 9 bases and at J to 4 bases, leaving 6 bases not matched to a gene. CDR3 length equals 14 residues. Germline lookup yields CDR1 SNHLY and CDR2 FYNNEI. The CDR3 sequence is CARGTTSGTGELFF. CDR3 coding DNA: TGTGCCAGGGGGACGACTAGCGGCACCGGGGAGCTGTTTTTT.

The chain couples TRBV12-5 to TRBJ1-1, with 12 positions matching TRBD1. Germline V gene data show CDR1 as LGHNT and CDR2 as FRNRAP. Trimming at V came to 6 bases and at J to 6 bases, leaving 23 bases not matched to a gene. The CDR3 extends over 20 amino acids. The chain's CDR3 is CASGHLETGTGGAGRAEAFF. CDR3 DNA sequence: TGTGCTAGTGGACACCTCGAAACAGGGACAGGGGGCGCCGGGAGGGCTGAAGCTTTCTTT.

V is TRBV27 and J is TRBJ2-1; D gene ambiguous. Germline assignment: CDR1 MNHEY and CDR2 SMNVEV (reference sequence). CDR3 length: 16 amino acids. V was pared by 6 bases and J by 0 bases, with 15 bases between. The DNA of the CDR3 is TGTGCCAGCAGCGCTCTAGTGGGTCTCTCCTACAATGAGCAGTTCTTC. It yields the protein CASSALVGLSYNEQFF.

The chain couples TRBV5-1 to TRBJ2-7; 8 positions match TRBD2. The germline V gene has CDR1 SGHRS and CDR2 YFSETQ. This CDR3 is built from 12 residues. The junction had 4 bases not matched to a gene; V was cut back by 4 bases and J by 7 bases. The CDR3 loop reads CASSASGREQYF. CDR3 sequence (DNA): TGCGCCAGCAGCGCTAGCGGGCGGGAGCAGTACTTC.

The chain combines TRBV9 with TRBJ2-3; D uncertain. This CDR3 has 16 residues. Trimming took 4 bases from V and 5 from J, leaving 20 bases between them. Germline V gene data show CDR1 as SGDLS and CDR2 as YYNGEE. CDR3 loop: CASSIIGATRGDTQYF. CDR3 DNA sequence: TGTGCCAGCAGCATCATCGGCGCGACCAGAGGAGATACGCAGTATTTT.

The chain employs TRBV29-1 and TRBJ2-7; TRBD1 aligns across 7 bases. The CDR3 has 15 residues. CDR1 is SQVTM, CDR2 ANQGSEA, per germline. The trim removed 3 bases at V and 0 bases at J, leaving 8 bases unmatched. The CDR3 region is CSVENLAGGSYEQYF. The CDR3 nucleotides are TGCAGCGTTGAGAATTTGGCAGGGGGCTCCTACGAGCAGTACTTC.

As concerns this clone: Other DNA sequences in the same sample also yield this CDR3. This sequence joins TRBV29-1 and TRBJ1-1; 10 nucleotides match TRBD1. V shed 7 bases and J 2 bases; nucleotides not matched to a gene: 4. Germline assignment: CDR1 SQVTM and CDR2 ANQGSEA. The CDR3 has 13 amino acids. CDR3 sequence reads: CSARQGANTEAFF. CDR3 in DNA: TGCAGCGCCCGACAGGGGGCAAACACTGAAGCTTTCTTT.

V and J are TRBV10-2 and TRBJ2-2, with TRBD2 matching over 7 bases. CDR3 length equals 15 residues. Germline CDR1 WSHSY, CDR2 SAAADI. Written as DNA, the CDR3 is TGCGCTCCAGCATACAAGCGGGAGAACACCGGGGAGCTGTTTTTT. Protein product: CAPAYKRENTGELFF.

The J gene is TRBJ2-7, the V gene TRBV7-2; D gene ambiguous. V lost 0 bases to trimming and J lost 0 bases, with 15 bases between them. CDR1 and CDR2 from the germline V gene are SGHTA and FQGNSA. There are 17 residues in the CDR3. The CDR3 loop is CASSLAAAAPSSYEQYF. The CDR3, as DNA: TGTGCCAGCAGCTTAGCGGCGGCGGCGCCTAGCTCCTACGAGCAGTACTTC.

In DNA form, the CDR3 reads TGTGCCAGCACCCAGGCGGGACAGGGCCCTGAAGCTTTCTTT. Translating it yields CASTQAGQGPEAFF. This rearrangement joins TRBV21-1 to TRBJ1-1; the DNA was not used to check the table's D call, TRBD1. TRBV21-1 is labeled a pseudogene. The CDR3 has 14 amino acids.

This clone has a handful of counts. V and J are TRBV23-1 and TRBJ1-1; a possible D gene is TRBD1 (6 bases). TRBV23-1 is an open reading frame whose function is uncertain. Trimming stripped 8 bases from V and 1 base from J, with 17 bases between. The length of the CDR3 is 15 residues. CDR3: CASWAPGGSNTEAFF. In nucleotides, the CDR3 is TGCGCCAGCTGGGCCCCGGGGGGCTCGAACACTGAAGCTTTCTTT.

This clone is judged medium-sized. The chain links TRBV5-6 to TRBJ1-3; D gene unclear. Germline V gives CDR1 SGHDT, CDR2 YYEEEE. V was cut by 1 base and J by 6 bases, with 2 bases left in between. CDR3 length: 11 amino acids. DNA for the CDR3: TGTGCCAGCAGCTTGTTAAACACCATATATTTT. Its translation: CASSLLNTIYF.

In this sample, this clone turned up once. V is TRBV2 and J is TRBJ2-1, with D perhaps TRBD1 or TRBD2 (5 bases each). The CDR3 covers 13 residues. Germline V gene sequence: CDR1 SNHLY, CDR2 FYNNEI. Trimming pared 6 bases from V and 9 bases from J, leaving 15 bases between. This CDR3 is CASRSGALSEQFF. CDR3 sequence (DNA): TGTGCCAGCAGATCCGGGGCACTGAGTGAGCAGTTCTTC.

The chain uses TRBV5-4 and TRBJ2-3; TRBD2 matches at 10 bases. The CDR3 length is 15 residues. Trimming cost V 4 bases and J 1 base; bases outside gene matches: 3. CDR1 and CDR2 (germline): SGHNT, YYREEE (reference sequence). CDR3 loop: CASSVGTSGTDTQYF. The CDR3 DNA sequence: TGTGCCAGCAGCGTCGGGACTAGCGGCACAGATACGCAGTATTTT.

The V and J genes are TRBV28 and TRBJ2-1; 7 positions agree with TRBD2. Germline V gene sequence: CDR1 MDHEN, CDR2 SYDVKM. The J segment lost 7 bases and the V segment lost 6 bases, leaving 18 bases of the junction unmatched. The CDR3 totals 17 residues. The CDR3 spells CASSPPGGGDFVNEQFF. The CDR3 DNA sequence: TGTGCCAGCAGCCCTCCAGGTGGGGGGGATTTTGTAAATGAGCAGTTCTTC. Looking up the rest from reference TRBV28 and TRBJ2-1 gives the full variable domain: DVKVTQSSRYLVKRTGEKVFLECVQDMDHENMFWYRQDPGLGLRLIYFSYDVKMKEKGDIPEGYSVSREKKERFSLILESASTNQTSMYLCASSPPGGGDFVNEQFFGPGTRLTVL.

The chain is built from TRBV11-3 and TRBJ2-1; 8 bases fit TRBD1. V lost 5 bases to trimming and J lost 1 base; unmatched junction nucleotides: 4. The CDR3 runs 15 residues. CDR1 SGHNT and CDR2 YENEEA come from the germline V gene. The CDR3, as DNA: TGTGCCAGCAGCCCAGGACAGGGTTCCTACAATGAGCAGTTCTTC. Amino acid sequence: CASSPGQGSYNEQFF.

The chain couples TRBV10-2 to TRBJ2-7, with D possibly being TRBD1 (6 bases). CDR3 size: 14 residues. V was trimmed by 6 bases and J by 6 bases, leaving 18 bases between them. Per germline, CDR1 WSHSY and CDR2 SAAADI. The CDR3 DNA reads as TGCGCCAGCAGCATCCAACAGGGTTGGAGCGAGCAGTACTTC. Encoded protein: CASSIQQGWSEQYF.